This entry lists 28 T cell receptor beta chains sequenced from one sample in a study of blood T cell repertoires in COVID-19. Method: immunoSEQ multiplex PCR; TCRdb's copy keeps in-frame clones and lacks some. The sample holds fewer than 200,000 clones, about 88% seen once. Sequenced sample: peripheral blood. Source of these receptors: a man between 40 and 49 years old with acute or convalescent COVID-19.

The V call is TRBV5-1, the J call TRBJ2-5; tentatively, D is TRBD2 (7 bases). CDR3 length equals 15 residues. Trimming pared 0 bases from V and 4 bases from J, leaving 13 bases between. The germline gives CDR1 SGHRS, CDR2 YFSETQ. The CDR3 protein is CASSLGRGAGETQYF. CDR3 nucleotides: TGCGCCAGCAGCTTGGGTCGGGGGGCCGGAGAGACCCAGTACTTC.

This chain joins TRBV9 and TRBJ2-7; possibly TRBD1 for D (6 bases). Trimming pared 0 bases from V and 0 bases from J, leaving 7 bases between. Germline-derived CDR1 and CDR2 are SGDLS and YYNGEE. The CDR3 contains 14 residues. CDR3 nucleotides: TGTGCCAGCAGCGTAGGGACAGCCTCCTACGAGCAGTACTTC. Translated, it gives CASSVGTASYEQYF. Full variable domain (rest looked up from reference TRBV9 and TRBJ2-7): DSGVTQTPKHLITATGQRVTLRCSPRSGDLSVYWYQQSLDQGLQFLIQYYNGEERAKGNILERFSAQQFPDLHSELNLSSLELGDSALYFCASSVGTASYEQYFGPGTRLTVT.

V usage is TRBV28 and J usage is TRBJ1-2; TRBD1 aligns across 7 bases. The germline V gene has CDR1 MDHEN and CDR2 SYDVKM. The length of the CDR3 is 13 residues. With 4 bases clipped from V and 3 bases from J, the junction kept 2 bases outside the gene matches. CDR3 bases: TGTGCCAGCAGTTCGACAGGGCACTATGGCTACACCTTC. It is translated as CASSSTGHYGYTF.

The J gene is TRBJ1-1, the V gene TRBV19; TRBD1 agrees at 9 bases. Germline assignment: CDR1 LNHDA and CDR2 SQIVND (reference sequence). The CDR3 has 14 residues. The ends lost 6 bases at V and 1 base at J; junction bases unmatched: 3. The CDR3: CASSRGQGNTEAFF. The CDR3 DNA reads as TGTGCCAGTAGCAGGGGACAGGGGAACACTGAAGCTTTCTTT.

J is TRBJ2-7 and V is TRBV7-6; D gene unclear. The CDR3 has 12 residues. Germline assignment: CDR1 SGHVS and CDR2 FNYEAQ. V lost 6 bases to trimming and J lost 3 bases, with 9 bases between them. DNA of the CDR3: TGTGCCAGCAGTCCCATCGGCTACGAGCAGTACTTC. This sequence encodes CASSPIGYEQYF.

This chain connects TRBV5-8 to TRBJ2-7; D is undetermined. The CDR3 consists of 14 residues. CDR1 is SGHTS and CDR2 is YDEGEE in the germline V gene. Trimming took off 1 base at V and 0 bases at J, with 8 bases between the two ends. DNA for the CDR3: TGTGCCAGCAGCTTGTACCGAGACTCCTACGAGCAGTACTTC. This codes for CASSLYRDSYEQYF.

The chain uses TRBV5-1 and TRBJ1-1; possibly TRBD1 for D (5 bases). V was cut by 7 bases and J by 5 bases, with 21 bases left in between. Germline V gene lookup returns CDR1 SGHRS and CDR2 YFSETQ. The length of the CDR3 is 15 residues. Written as DNA, the CDR3 is TGCGCCAGCTCAATCGCGGGGCGGGTAGGGACTGAAGCTTTCTTT. Amino acids: CASSIAGRVGTEAFF.

V gene TRBV5-1 combines with J gene TRBJ2-5; 7 bases match TRBD2. The CDR3 loop spans 15 amino acids. CDR1 is SGHRS, CDR2 YFSETQ, per germline. V was clipped by 0 bases and J by 4 bases; unmatched bases: 6. The DNA for the CDR3 is TGCGCCAGCAGCTTGGAGGGAGGGGAGGTAGAGACCCAGTACTTC. Its translation: CASSLEGGEVETQYF. The full variable domain, in which reference TRBV5-1 and TRBJ2-5 provide the parts outside the CDR3, is KAGVTQTPRYLIKTRGQQVTLSCSPISGHRSVSWYQQTPGQGLQFLFEYFSETQRNKGNFPGRFSGRQFSNSRSEMNVSTLELGDSALYLCASSLEGGEVETQYFGPGTRLLVL.

The sample holds one count of this clone. The chain uses TRBV5-8 and TRBJ2-2, with TRBD2 matching 7 bases. Germline V lookup: CDR1 SGHTS, CDR2 YDEGEE. V lost 4 bases and J lost 5; bases outside the gene matches: 5. This CDR3 contains 14 residues. The CDR3 reads CASSGREWTGELFF. The CDR3 DNA is TGTGCCAGCAGCGGGAGGGAATGGACCGGGGAGCTGTTTTTT.

The chain uses TRBV18 and TRBJ2-1, with D possibly TRBD2 on 5 matching bases. This CDR3 is built from 15 residues. Germline V gives CDR1 KGHSH, CDR2 LQKENI. V lost 1 base to trimming and J lost 7 bases, with 14 bases between them. The CDR3 DNA reads as TGTGCCAGCTCACCACAACGGGGAGTGGGGAATGAGCAGTTCTTC. It yields the protein CASSPQRGVGNEQFF.

This sequence joins TRBV14 and TRBJ1-3; maybe TRBD1 (6 bases). This CDR3 region has 13 residues. V was pared by 4 bases and J by 3 bases, with 7 bases between. Germline lookup yields CDR1 SGHDN and CDR2 FVKESK. CDR3 loop: CASSPGVGNTIYF. The CDR3 nucleotides are TGTGCCAGCAGCCCAGGGGTTGGAAACACCATATATTTT. Using reference TRBV14 and TRBJ1-3 for the parts outside the CDR3, the full variable domain is EAGVTQFPSHSVIEKGQTVTLRCDPISGHDNLYWYRRVMGKEIKFLLHFVKESKQDESGMPNNRFLAERTGGTYSTLKVQPAELEDSGVYFCASSPGVGNTIYFGEGSWLTVV.

The J gene is TRBJ2-7, the V gene TRBV14; D possibly corresponds to TRBD1 (6 bases). Germline V CDR1 and CDR2: SGHDN, FVKESK. CDR3 length: 13 amino acids. V was shortened by 6 bases and J by 1 base, with 10 bases between the two germline ends. The CDR3 DNA sequence: TGTGCCAGCAGTCAAACAGGGTCCTACGAGCAGTACTTC. Translated, it gives CASSQTGSYEQYF. The full variable domain, with the rest looked up from reference TRBV14 and TRBJ2-7, is EAGVTQFPSHSVIEKGQTVTLRCDPISGHDNLYWYRRVMGKEIKFLLHFVKESKQDESGMPNNRFLAERTGGTYSTLKVQPAELEDSGVYFCASSQTGSYEQYFGPGTRLTVT.

Of note for this clone: Other DNA sequences in the sample encode the same CDR3. The chain is built from TRBV7-8 and TRBJ1-5; 8 bases map to TRBD1. V dropped 1 base and J dropped 7; count of bases not matched to a gene: 6. The CDR3 runs 15 residues. Per germline, CDR1 SGHVS and CDR2 FQNEAQ. CDR3 sequence (DNA): TGTGCCAGCAGCTTAGGGCAGGGGGCTGGGCAGCCCCAGCATTTT. Its protein is CASSLGQGAGQPQHF.

This chain links TRBV25-1 with TRBJ1-2; D unresolved. The CDR3 extends over 13 amino acids. The V end was cut by 2 bases, the J end by 6 bases, with 10 bases between. Germline lookup yields CDR1 MGHDK and CDR2 SYGVNS. The CDR3 DNA follows: TGTGCCAGCAGTGAACGGGGAGAGGATGGCTACACCTTC. It encodes CASSERGEDGYTF.

The chain is built from TRBV5-1 and TRBJ2-7, with 8 positions matching TRBD1. The CDR3 consists of 17 residues. The V and J ends lost 1 base and 4 bases, in that order; junction bases with no gene match: 13. CDR1 and CDR2 from the germline V gene are SGHRS and YFSETQ. This CDR3 reads CASSLQGAQGSSYEQYF. The CDR3 region has the DNA TGCGCCAGCAGCTTGCAGGGGGCCCAGGGTTCCTCTTACGAGCAGTACTTC.

The chain joins TRBV7-2 to TRBJ2-5, with D perhaps matching TRBD2 (5 bases). The CDR3 contains 15 residues. CDR1 SGHTA and CDR2 FQGNSA come from the germline V gene. Trimming took 5 bases from V and 4 from J, leaving 17 bases between them. DNA for the CDR3: TGTGCCAGCAGCCCCACGAGTGCGCGGGTAGAGACCCAGTACTTC. Amino acids: CASSPTSARVETQYF.

The rearrangement joins TRBV24-1 to TRBJ2-2; D gene unclear. The CDR3 consists of 16 residues. The germline V and J ends were trimmed by 9 bases and 3 bases, with 19 bases remaining between them. The germline V gene has CDR1 KGHDR and CDR2 SFDVKD. Here the CDR3 reads CATASNGARDTGELFF. CDR3 DNA: TGTGCCACCGCCTCAAATGGTGCCCGGGACACCGGGGAGCTGTTTTTT.

The chain uses TRBV7-2 and TRBJ2-1, with TRBD2 identical over 8 bases. Looked up from germline, CDR1 is SGHTA and CDR2 is FQGNSA. V lost 3 bases to trimming and J lost 0 bases; unmatched junction nucleotides: 10. The CDR3 covers 18 residues. CDR3 in DNA: TGTGCCAGCAGCTTTCGCGGGGGGCCCGGCCGCTCCTACAATGAGCAGTTCTTC. Translation gives CASSFRGGPGRSYNEQFF.

This sequence joins TRBV5-4 and TRBJ2-1; D may be TRBD1 (6 bases). V was clipped by 4 bases and J by 10 bases, with 15 bases between them. This CDR3 has 13 amino acids. Germline CDR1 reads SGHNT; CDR2 reads YYREEE (reference sequence). The CDR3 DNA reads TGTGCCAGCAGCCTAGAGGGGGTAGGGGAGCAGTTCTTC. Protein product: CASSLEGVGEQFF.

The chain couples TRBV14 to TRBJ1-3; maybe TRBD1 (6 bases). The CDR3 sequence is 16 residues long. The germline V gene has CDR1 SGHDN and CDR2 FVKESK. Trimming took off 6 bases at V and 0 bases at J, with 15 bases between the two ends. The CDR3 spells CASRGTGLSSGNTIYF. CDR3 DNA: TGTGCCAGCAGGGGAACAGGGTTATCCTCTGGAAACACCATATATTTT.

The chain has TRBV28 and TRBJ1-2; 8 bases line up with TRBD1. CDR1 is MDHEN and CDR2 is SYDVKM in the germline V gene. The V and J ends lost 4 bases and 8 bases, in that order; junction bases with no gene match: 9. The CDR3 has 14 residues. The DNA of the CDR3 is TGTGCCAGCAGTTCTGGACAGGGAGACTCAGGCTACACCTTC. Translated, it gives CASSSGQGDSGYTF.

The chain couples TRBV9 to TRBJ2-7; 7 positions match TRBD2. This CDR3 comprises 12 residues. The V gene's germline CDR1 is SGDLS and CDR2 YYNGEE. The V segment lost 5 bases and the J segment 4 bases; nucleotides outside the gene matches: 3. The CDR3 DNA is TGTGCCAGCAGTTCGGGGGGTTACGAGCAGTACTTC. It encodes CASSSGGYEQYF.

The CDR3 DNA reads TGTGCCAGCACCAGCACAGGGTACGCTAACTATGGCTACACCTTC. It translates to CASTSTGYANYGYTF. V is TRBV2 and J is TRBJ1-2; TRBD1 is a possible D gene (6 bases). This CDR3 is built from 15 residues. Germline V gene data show CDR1 as SNHLY and CDR2 as FYNNEI. The V end was cut by 7 bases, the J end by 0 bases, with 15 bases between.

The V and J genes are TRBV2 and TRBJ2-5; 8 nucleotides match TRBD2. The CDR3 sequence is 14 residues long. Germline V gene lookup returns CDR1 SNHLY and CDR2 FYNNEI. V was pared by 8 bases and J by 2 bases, with 7 bases of the junction left unmatched. For the CDR3, the DNA is TGTGCCAGCTCAAGACTAGCGCAACAAGAGACCCAGTACTTC. It is translated as CASSRLAQQETQYF.

The genes are TRBV6-5 and TRBJ1-1; D possibly corresponds to TRBD1 (5 bases). From germline, CDR1 is MNHEY and CDR2 SVGAGI. This CDR3 contains 15 residues. Trimming took off 0 bases at V and 1 base at J, with 9 bases between the two ends. CDR3 protein: CASSYSPQGNTEAFF. CDR3 bases: TGTGCCAGCAGTTACTCCCCCCAGGGGAACACTGAAGCTTTCTTT.

J is TRBJ2-3 and V is TRBV14, with D unclear. The CDR3 loop spans 16 amino acids. Trimming removed 0 bases at V and 1 base at J, with 11 bases between. Germline CDR1 reads SGHDN; CDR2 reads FVKESK. Written as DNA, the CDR3 is TGTGCCAGCAGCCAAGAGGCAGCGAAAGGCACAGATACGCAGTATTTT. It yields the protein CASSQEAAKGTDTQYF. Supplemented by reference TRBV14 and TRBJ2-3, the full variable domain reads EAGVTQFPSHSVIEKGQTVTLRCDPISGHDNLYWYRRVMGKEIKFLLHFVKESKQDESGMPNNRFLAERTGGTYSTLKVQPAELEDSGVYFCASSQEAAKGTDTQYFGPGTRLTVL.

This clone has more than one count but fewer than ten. The chain couples TRBV6-2 or TRBV6-3 to TRBJ1-6, with 7 positions matching TRBD1. Germline V gene lookup returns CDR1 MNHEY and CDR2 SVGEGT. This CDR3 has 15 amino acids. Germline trimming cut 2 bases from V and 7 bases from J; bases unmatched to any gene: 5. CDR3 region: CASSYEGARNSPLHF. The DNA for the CDR3 is TGTGCCAGCAGTTACGAGGGGGCGCGGAATTCACCCCTCCACTTT.

This chain uses TRBV9 with TRBJ2-5; D is perhaps TRBD2 (5 bases). Per the germline V gene, CDR1 is SGDLS and CDR2 is YYNGEE. This CDR3 region has 15 residues. V gave up 0 bases and J gave up 5 bases, with 14 bases separating them. The CDR3 is CASSVGFSPGETQYF. The CDR3 DNA reads TGTGCCAGCAGCGTAGGGTTTAGCCCGGGGGAGACCCAGTACTTC.